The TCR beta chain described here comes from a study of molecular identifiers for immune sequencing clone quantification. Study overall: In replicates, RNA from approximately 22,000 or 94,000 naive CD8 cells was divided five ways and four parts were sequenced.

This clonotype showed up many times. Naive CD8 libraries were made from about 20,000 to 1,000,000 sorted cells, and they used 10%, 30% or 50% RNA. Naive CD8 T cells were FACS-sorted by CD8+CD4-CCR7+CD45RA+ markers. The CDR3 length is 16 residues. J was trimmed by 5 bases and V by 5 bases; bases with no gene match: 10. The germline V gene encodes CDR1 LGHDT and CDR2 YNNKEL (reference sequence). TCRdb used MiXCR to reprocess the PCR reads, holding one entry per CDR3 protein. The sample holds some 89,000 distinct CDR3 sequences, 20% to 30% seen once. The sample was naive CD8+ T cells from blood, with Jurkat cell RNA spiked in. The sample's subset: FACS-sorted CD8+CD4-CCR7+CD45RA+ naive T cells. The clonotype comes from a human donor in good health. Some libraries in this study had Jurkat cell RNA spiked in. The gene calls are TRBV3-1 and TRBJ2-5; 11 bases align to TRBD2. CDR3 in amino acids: CASSKSSGRMQETQYF. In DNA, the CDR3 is TGTGCCAGCAGCAAATCTAGCGGGAGGATGCAGGAGACCCAGTACTTC.